This TCR beta chain was retrieved from a study of blood T cell repertoires in COVID-19. Study context: PBMCs, B-cell-depleted T cells, or T cells were the source of the cDNA or gDNA that made up the material.

Germline V gives CDR1 MNHNY, CDR2 SVGAGI (reference sequence). The CDR3 has 13 residues. Trimming shortened V by 6 bases and J by 4 bases, and 12 bases separated the two germline ends. Sequencing was performed with immunoSEQ multiplex PCR; in TCRdb, only in-frame clones are kept and a portion is missing. The sample shows approximately 380,000 clones, around nine tenths of them seen only once. This TCR was sampled from a woman between 18 and 29 years old who had recovered from COVID-19. Sample: PBMCs or T cells enriched from blood (not recorded which). The chain employs TRBV6-6 and TRBJ1-1; D possibly corresponds to TRBD1 (5 bases). The DNA of the CDR3 is TGTGCCAGCAGCTGGGGGGTGGGCACTGAAGCTTTCTTT. Amino acids: CASSWGVGTEAFF.